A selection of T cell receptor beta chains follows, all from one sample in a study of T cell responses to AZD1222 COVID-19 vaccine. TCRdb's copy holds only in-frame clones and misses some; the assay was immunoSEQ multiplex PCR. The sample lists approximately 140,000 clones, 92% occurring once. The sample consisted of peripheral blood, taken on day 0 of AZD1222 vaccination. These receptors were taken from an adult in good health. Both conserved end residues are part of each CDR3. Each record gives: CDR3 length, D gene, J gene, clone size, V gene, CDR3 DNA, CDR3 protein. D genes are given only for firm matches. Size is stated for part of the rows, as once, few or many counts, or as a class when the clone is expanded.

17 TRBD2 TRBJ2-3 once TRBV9 TGTGCCAGCAGCGTCACCGGGACTAGCGACATCCCAGATACGCAGTATTTT CASSVTGTSDIPDTQYF
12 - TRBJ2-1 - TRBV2 TGTGCCAGCATAAGCGGCTACAATGAGCAGTTCTTC CASISGYNEQFF
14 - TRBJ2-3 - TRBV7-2 TGTGCCAGCAGCTTAGGAGGGTTTGGAGATACGCAGTATTTT CASSLGGFGDTQYF
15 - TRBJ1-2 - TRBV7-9 TGTGCCAGCAGCTCCCAGGGGCTATATAACTATGGCTACACCTTC CASSSQGLYNYGYTF
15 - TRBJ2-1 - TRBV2 TGTGCCAGCAGTGGCAGGAGCCACTCCTACAATGAGCAGTTCTTC CASSGRSHSYNEQFF
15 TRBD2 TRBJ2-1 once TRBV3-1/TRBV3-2 TGTGCCAGCAGCCAACCCACGTCGGGCGGGAGTAAGGCGATCTTC CASSQPTSGGSKAIF
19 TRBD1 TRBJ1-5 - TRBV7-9 TGTGCCAGCAGCTTAGCGCGTGGTGGAACAGGGGGGGACAATCAGCCCCAGCATTTT CASSLARGGTGGDNQPQHF
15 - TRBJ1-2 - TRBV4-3 TGCGCCAGCAGCCAAGATCTCGGTGGTAACTATGGCTACACCTTC CASSQDLGGNYGYTF
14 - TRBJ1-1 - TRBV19 TGTGCCAGTAGTATGCAGGGGATGAACACTGAAGCTTTCTTT CASSMQGMNTEAFF
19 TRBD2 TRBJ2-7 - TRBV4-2 TGTGCCAGCAGCCAAGAGGGTCCGGGGGGACTAGCGGACCACTACGAGCAGTACTTC CASSQEGPGGLADHYEQYF
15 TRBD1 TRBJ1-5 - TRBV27 TGTGCCAGCAGTTTAAACAGGGGTTGGGGGCAGCCCCAGCATTTT CASSLNRGWGQPQHF
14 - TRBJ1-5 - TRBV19 TGTGCCAGTAGTATAGGGGGCCCAAATCAGCCCCAGCATTTT CASSIGGPNQPQHF
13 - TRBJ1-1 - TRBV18 TGTGCCAGCTCACCTCCAGTGCGGACTGAAGCTTTCTTT CASSPPVRTEAFF
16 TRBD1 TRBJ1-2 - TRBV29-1 TGCAGCGTTCTGCCGGGACAGACTCCAACTAACTATGGCTACACCTTC CSVLPGQTPTNYGYTF
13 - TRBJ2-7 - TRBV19 TGTGCCAGTAGTATAAATACAGGGAACGAGCAGTACTTC CASSINTGNEQYF
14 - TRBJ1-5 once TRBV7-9 TGTGCCAGCAGCTTACAGGGGCCTCCGGAGCCCCAGCATTTT CASSLQGPPEPQHF
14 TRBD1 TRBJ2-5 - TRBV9 TGTGCCAGCAGCTGGGGACAGGGAGGGGAGACCCAGTACTTC CASSWGQGGETQYF
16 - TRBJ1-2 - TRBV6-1 TGTGCCAGCAGTGAAGGTCTCCTCTTAGCTAACTATGGCTACACCTTC CASSEGLLLANYGYTF
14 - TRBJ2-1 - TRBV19 TGTGCCAGTCAGGGGGGGGGCTCCTACAATGAGCAGTTCTTC CASQGGGSYNEQFF
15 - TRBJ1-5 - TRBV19 TGTGCCAGCAAGGACGGGACGGGGGGCAATCAGCCCCAGCATTTT CASKDGTGGNQPQHF
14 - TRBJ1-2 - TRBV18 TGTGCCAGCTCCCCTAACCCAACCGGGGTCGGCTACACCTTC CASSPNPTGVGYTF
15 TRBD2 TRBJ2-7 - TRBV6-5 TGTGCCAGCAGTCGCTCCGGGACTAGCGGATACGAGCAGTACTTC CASSRSGTSGYEQYF
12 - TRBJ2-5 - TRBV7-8 TGTGCCAGCAGCTTATTTAGGGGGACCCAGTACTTC CASSLFRGTQYF
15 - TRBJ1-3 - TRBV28 TGTGCCAGCAGTTTACAGGGCAGACGTGGAAACACCATATATTTT CASSLQGRRGNTIYF
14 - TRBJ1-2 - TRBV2 TGTGCCAGCAGTGAAGGGGGGCAGGGCTATGGCTACACCTTC CASSEGGQGYGYTF
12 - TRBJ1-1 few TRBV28 TGTGCCAGCAGTTTCCCTGGCTTAGAAGCTTTCTTT CASSFPGLEAFF
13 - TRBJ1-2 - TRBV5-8 TGTGCCAGCAGCTTGAAGGGTGGCTATGGCTACACCTTC CASSLKGGYGYTF
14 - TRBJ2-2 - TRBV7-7 TGTGCCAGCAACTTAGGCCGAGGTGCCGGGGAGCTGTTTTTT CASNLGRGAGELFF
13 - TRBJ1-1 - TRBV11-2 TGTGCCAGCAGCTTAGAACGGGGTTCTGAAGCTTTCTTT CASSLERGSEAFF
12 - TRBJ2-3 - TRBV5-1 TGCGCCAGCAGCTTGGTTTCAGAGGGGCAGTATTTT CASSLVSEGQYF
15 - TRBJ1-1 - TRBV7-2 TGTGCCAGCAGCCCTACGTGGGGACTGAACACTGAAGCTTTCTTT CASSPTWGLNTEAFF
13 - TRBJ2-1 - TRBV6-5 TGTGCCAGCAGTCCTAGCGAGTACAATGAGCAGTTCTTC CASSPSEYNEQFF
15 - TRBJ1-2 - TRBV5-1 TGCGCCAGCAGCCGTGACGGAGGGCGGAACTATGGCTACACCTTC CASSRDGGRNYGYTF
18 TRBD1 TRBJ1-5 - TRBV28 TGTGCCAGCAGGCCGAGGTTAGGGACAGTGACCCTTAATCAGCCCCAGCATTTT CASRPRLGTVTLNQPQHF
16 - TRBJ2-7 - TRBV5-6 TGTGCCAGCAGCCCTTACGGGGGCAGGGACCCCTACGAGCAGTACTTC CASSPYGGRDPYEQYF
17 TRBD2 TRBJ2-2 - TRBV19 TGTGCCAGTAGTCATTCAGCGGGAGGGGCGAACACCGGGGAGCTGTTTTTT CASSHSAGGANTGELFF
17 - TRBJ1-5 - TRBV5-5 TGTGCCAGCAGCCAGGGGCCTGGCCGGGTCAGCAATCAGCCCCAGCATTTT CASSQGPGRVSNQPQHF
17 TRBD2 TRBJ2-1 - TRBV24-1 TGTGCCACCAGTGATCCACTAGCGGGAGGGAAGGACTATGAGCAGTTCTTC CATSDPLAGGKDYEQFF
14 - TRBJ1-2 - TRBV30 TGTGCCTGGAGTGTGACAGATTCTAACTATGGCTACACCTTC CAWSVTDSNYGYTF
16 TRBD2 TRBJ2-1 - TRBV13 TGTGCCAGCAGCTTACGCGGGAGGGCGACTTACAATGAGCAGTTCTTC CASSLRGRATYNEQFF
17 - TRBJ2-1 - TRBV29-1 TGCAGCGTTGGAGCAGGGGACGCTAGCGGTTCCGGGAATGAGCAGTTCTTC CSVGAGDASGSGNEQFF
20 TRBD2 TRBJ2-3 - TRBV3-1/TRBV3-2 TGTGCCAGCAGCCAAGGATCCCGCTTCAGACTAGCGGGAGTCGGAGATACGCAGTATTTT CASSQGSRFRLAGVGDTQYF
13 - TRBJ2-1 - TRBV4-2 TGTGCCAGCAGCTCCGGGGTGGGGCCTGAGCAGTTCTTC CASSSGVGPEQFF
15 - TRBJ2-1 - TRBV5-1 TGCGCCAGCAGCTTCCAGCGGGCCCCCTACAATGAGCAGTTCTTC CASSFQRAPYNEQFF
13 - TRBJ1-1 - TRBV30 TGTGCCTGGAGTGTACTCTCGGGGTATGAAGCTTTCTTT CAWSVLSGYEAFF
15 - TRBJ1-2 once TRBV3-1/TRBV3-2 TGTGCCAGCAGCGGGTGGTCCCGACAGCTCTATGGCTACACCTTC CASSGWSRQLYGYTF
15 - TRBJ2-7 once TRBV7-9 TGTGCCAGCAGCTCCTCTTTGGACGACTCCTACGAGCAGTACTTC CASSSSLDDSYEQYF
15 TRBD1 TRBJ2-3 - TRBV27 TGTGCCAGCAGTTACAGGGGGCGTCCACCAGATACGCAGTATTTT CASSYRGRPPDTQYF
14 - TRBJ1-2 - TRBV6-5 TGTGCCAGCAGTACGGGCTTTAGCGCTTTGGGCTACACCTTC CASSTGFSALGYTF
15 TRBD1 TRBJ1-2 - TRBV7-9 TGTGCCAGCAGCTTAGCGCTCCGGACAGGGAACGGCTACACCTTC CASSLALRTGNGYTF
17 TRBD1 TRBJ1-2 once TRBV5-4 TGTGCCAGCAGCGCCCGGGACAGGGTATTAGCTAACTATGGCTACACCTTC CASSARDRVLANYGYTF
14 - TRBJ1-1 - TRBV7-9 TGTGCCAGCAGCCGTATATTAGGGGAAACAGAAGCTTTCTTT CASSRILGETEAFF
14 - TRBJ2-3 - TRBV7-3 TGTGCCAGCAGCCCCAGTGTGGGCACAGATACGCAGTATTTT CASSPSVGTDTQYF
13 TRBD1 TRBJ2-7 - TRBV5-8 TGTGCCAGCAGATACAGGGGGACCTACGAGCAGTACTTC CASRYRGTYEQYF
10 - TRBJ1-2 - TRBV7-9 TGTGCCAGCAGCTTACATGGCTACACCTTC CASSLHGYTF
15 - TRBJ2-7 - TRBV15 TGTGCCACCAGCAGAGAGGGGACTGTGTACTACGAGCAGTACTTC CATSREGTVYYEQYF
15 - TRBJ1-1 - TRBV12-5 TGTGCTAGTGGTTTGGCCCGCGGGGCGAACACTGAAGCTTTCTTT CASGLARGANTEAFF
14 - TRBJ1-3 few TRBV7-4 TGTGCCAGCAGACGTACTCTAGGGCCGCACACCATATATTTT CASRRTLGPHTIYF
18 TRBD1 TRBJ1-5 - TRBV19 TGTGCCAGTCAATCGCCTGGGGCTTGGACAGGGTCGAATCAGCCCCAGCATTTT CASQSPGAWTGSNQPQHF
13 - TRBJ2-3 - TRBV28 TGTGCCAGCACCCCGCACGGAGGGAATACGCAGTATTTT CASTPHGGNTQYF